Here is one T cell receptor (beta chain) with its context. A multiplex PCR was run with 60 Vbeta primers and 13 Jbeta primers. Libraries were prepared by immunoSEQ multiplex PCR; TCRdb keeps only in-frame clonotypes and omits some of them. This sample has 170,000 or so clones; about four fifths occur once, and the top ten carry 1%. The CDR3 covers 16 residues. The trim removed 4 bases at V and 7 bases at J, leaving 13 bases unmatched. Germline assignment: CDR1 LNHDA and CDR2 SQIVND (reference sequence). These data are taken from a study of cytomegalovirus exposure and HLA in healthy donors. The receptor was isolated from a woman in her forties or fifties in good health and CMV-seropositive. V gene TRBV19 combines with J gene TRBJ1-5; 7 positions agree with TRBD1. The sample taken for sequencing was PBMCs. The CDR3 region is CASSTDRGGGQQPQHF. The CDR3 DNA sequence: TGTGCCAGTAGTACGGACAGAGGAGGGGGCCAACAGCCCCAGCATTTT.